This T cell receptor beta chain was observed in a study of T-cell memory formation after mild COVID-19. Overall study findings and caveats: The study detected some responding clones in pre-infection memory, suggesting cross-reactive memory joined. Shrinking CD4+ clones resided mostly in CM and EM, and CD8+ ones in EMRA.

Notes on this clonotype: Its antigen is not known.

CDR1 and CDR2 from the germline V gene are SGHDT and YYEEEE. V trimming: 1 base; J trimming: 6 bases; junction bases outside the gene matches: 6. This CDR3 has 15 amino acids. TCRdb re-analysed the 5' RACE reads in MiXCR, keeping a single row per CDR3 protein. This sample carries approximately 490,000 distinct CDR3 sequences, roughly 20% of them seen once, and the ten largest clones take around 12%. Material for sequencing was PBMCs or a T cell subset sorted from them (not recorded which). This receptor was identified in an adult woman who had mild COVID-19 (a few samples of this study predate the infection). Cell type and time point are not known. V and J are TRBV5-6 and TRBJ2-1; the match to TRBD2 covers 8 bases. The CDR3 loop is CASSLFGGAVNEQFF. DNA of the CDR3: TGTGCCAGCAGCTTGTTCGGGGGGGCAGTCAATGAGCAGTTCTTC.